This TCR beta chain was sequenced in a study of cytomegalovirus exposure and HLA in healthy donors. As for this clone: The antigen remains unidentified.

This CDR3 has 16 amino acids. Germline lookup yields CDR1 KGHSH and CDR2 LQKENI. V shed 0 bases and J 2 bases; nucleotides not matched to a gene: 5. Whole-study findings and limits: In an earlier analysis, most TCR beta V segments were productive about 87% or about 30% of the time. V- and J-gene trimming in TCR beta was tied to a missense DCLRE1C variant by an analysis performed later.

PCR amplification relied on 60 Vbeta primers (plus 13 Jbeta primers). Only in-frame clones appear in the TCRdb table, and some are missing; sequencing was by immunoSEQ multiplex PCR. The table records around 180,000 clones, approximately 80% of them present only once. The clonotype originates from a woman between 45 and 60 years old in good health and CMV-seronegative. The chain joins TRBV18 to TRBJ2-7; the match to TRBD1 covers 9 bases. Material: PBMCs. The CDR3 bases are TGTGCCAGCTCACCACCTGCGGGACAGGGCACCTACGAGCAGTACTTC. Translating gives CASSPPAGQGTYEQYF.